This TCR beta chain was found in a study of regulatory T cells in long-lasting Graves disease. Time point meaning: newly diagnosed GD, antithyroid drugs for less than 3 months. The TCR library was made from RNA that had been extracted from PBMCs in TRIzol. This clonotype was seen once. CDR3 regions were amplified by Arm-PCR using iRepertoire HTBI primers to build TCR beta libraries. In TCRdb, the multiplex PCR reads were re-called with MiXCR into one record per CDR3 protein. The sample carries about 560,000 distinct CDR3 sequences, 15% to 20% recorded once. The CDR3 covers 15 residues. Unmatched junction bases numbered 10, after V lost 8 bases and J lost 2 bases. CDR1 is MNHEY, CDR2 SMNVEV, per germline (reference sequence). A further study also used this sample, focusing on T cells in Graves' hyperthyroidism and ophthalmopathy.

This receptor was taken from a young man with Graves disease. Here the sequenced sample was peripheral blood mononuclear cells (PBMCs), taken at new diagnosis, from a patient treated with antithyroid drugs. The chain has TRBV27 and TRBJ2-3, with 7 bases matching TRBD2. CDR3 region: CASCPLAPHTDTQYF. CDR3 nucleotides: TGTGCCAGCTGCCCACTAGCGCCTCACACAGATACGCAGTATTTT.